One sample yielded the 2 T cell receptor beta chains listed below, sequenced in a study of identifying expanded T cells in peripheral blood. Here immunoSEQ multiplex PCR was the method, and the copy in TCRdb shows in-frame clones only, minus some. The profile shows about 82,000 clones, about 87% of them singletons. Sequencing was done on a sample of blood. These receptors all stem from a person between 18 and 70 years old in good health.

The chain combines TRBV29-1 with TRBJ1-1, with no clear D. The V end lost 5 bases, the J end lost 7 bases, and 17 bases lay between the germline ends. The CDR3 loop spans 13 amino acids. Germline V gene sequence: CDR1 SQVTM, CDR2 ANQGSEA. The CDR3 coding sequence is TGCAGCGTTTTTGGGTCTGGTACCCGTGAAGCTTTCTTT. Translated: CSVFGSGTREAFF. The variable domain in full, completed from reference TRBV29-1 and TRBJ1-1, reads SAVISQKPSRDICQRGTSLTIQCQVDSQVTMMFWYRQQPGQSLTLIATANQGSEATYESGFVIDKFPISRPNLTFSTLTVSNMSPEDSSIYLCSVFGSGTREAFFGQGTRLTVV.

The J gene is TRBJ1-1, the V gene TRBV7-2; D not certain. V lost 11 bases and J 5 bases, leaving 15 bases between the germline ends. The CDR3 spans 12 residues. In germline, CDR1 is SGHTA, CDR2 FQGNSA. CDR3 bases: TGTGCCGCGGGTCGGGTGCGGACTGAAGCTTTCTTT. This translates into CAAGRVRTEAFF. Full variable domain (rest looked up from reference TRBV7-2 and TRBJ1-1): GAGVSQSPSNKVTEKGKDVELRCDPISGHTALYWYRQSLGQGLEFLIYFQGNSAPDKSGLPSDRFSAERTGGSVSTLTIQRTQQEDSAVYLCAAGRVRTEAFFGQGTRLTVV.